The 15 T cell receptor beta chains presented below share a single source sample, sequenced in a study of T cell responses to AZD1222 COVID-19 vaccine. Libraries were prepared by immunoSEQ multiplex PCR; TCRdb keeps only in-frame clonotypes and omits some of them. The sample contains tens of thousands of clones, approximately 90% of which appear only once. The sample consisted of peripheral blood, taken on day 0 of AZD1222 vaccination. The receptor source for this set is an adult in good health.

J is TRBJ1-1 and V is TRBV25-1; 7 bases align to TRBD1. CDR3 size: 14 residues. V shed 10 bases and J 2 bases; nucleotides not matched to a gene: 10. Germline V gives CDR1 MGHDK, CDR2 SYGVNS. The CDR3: CATQGVGRNTEAFF. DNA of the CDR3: TGTGCCACCCAGGGGGTGGGCAGAAACACTGAAGCTTTCTTT.

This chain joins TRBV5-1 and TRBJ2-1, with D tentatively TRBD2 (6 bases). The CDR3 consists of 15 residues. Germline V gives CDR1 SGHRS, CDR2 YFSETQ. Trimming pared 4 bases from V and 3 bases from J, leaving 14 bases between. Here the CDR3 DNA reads TGCGCCAGCAGCACAACGGCGGGAAACTACAATGAGCAGTTCTTC. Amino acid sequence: CASSTTAGNYNEQFF.

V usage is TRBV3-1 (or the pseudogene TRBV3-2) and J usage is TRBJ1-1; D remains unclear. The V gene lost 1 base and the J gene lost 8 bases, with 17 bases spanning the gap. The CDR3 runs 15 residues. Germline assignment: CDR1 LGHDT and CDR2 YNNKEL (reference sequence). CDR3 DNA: TGTGCCAGCAGCCAAGCCGCCATCCGACAAAGGGAAGCTTTCTTT. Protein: CASSQAAIRQREAFF.

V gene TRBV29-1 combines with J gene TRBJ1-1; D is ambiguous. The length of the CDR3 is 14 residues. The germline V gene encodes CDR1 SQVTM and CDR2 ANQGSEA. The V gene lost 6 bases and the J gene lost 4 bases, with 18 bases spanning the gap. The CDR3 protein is CSVRWGVSSTEAFF. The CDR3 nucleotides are TGCAGCGTGAGGTGGGGTGTTTCTAGCACTGAAGCTTTCTTT.

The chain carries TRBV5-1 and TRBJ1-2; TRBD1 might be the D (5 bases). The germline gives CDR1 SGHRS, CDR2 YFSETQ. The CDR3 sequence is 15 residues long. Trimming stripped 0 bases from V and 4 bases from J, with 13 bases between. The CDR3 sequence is CASSLAAGSSYGYTF. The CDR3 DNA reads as TGCGCCAGCAGCTTGGCAGCAGGGAGCAGCTATGGCTACACCTTC.

The CDR3 DNA follows: TGCAGTGCTAGTGGGACAGGGAACACTGAAGCTTTCTTT. This translates into CSASGTGNTEAFF. This chain joins TRBV20-1 and TRBJ1-1, with 8 bases that match TRBD1. CDR3 size: 13 residues. Germline CDR1 DFQATT, CDR2 SNEGSKA (reference sequence). Germline trimming cut 3 bases from V and 1 base from J; bases unmatched to any gene: 1.

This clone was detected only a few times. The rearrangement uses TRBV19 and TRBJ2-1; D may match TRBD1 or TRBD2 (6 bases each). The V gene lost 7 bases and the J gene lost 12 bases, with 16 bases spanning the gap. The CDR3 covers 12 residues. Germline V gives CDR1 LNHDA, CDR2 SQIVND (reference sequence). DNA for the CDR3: TGTGCCAGTACCCCCCAGGAGGGGGGGCAGTTCTTC. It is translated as CASTPQEGGQFF.

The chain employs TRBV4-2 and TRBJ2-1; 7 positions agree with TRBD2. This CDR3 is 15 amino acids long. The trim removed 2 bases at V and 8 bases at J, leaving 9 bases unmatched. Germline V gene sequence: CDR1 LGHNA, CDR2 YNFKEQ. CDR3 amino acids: CASSQLGGSTYEQFF. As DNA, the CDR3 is TGTGCCAGCAGCCAATTGGGCGGGAGCACTTATGAGCAGTTCTTC.

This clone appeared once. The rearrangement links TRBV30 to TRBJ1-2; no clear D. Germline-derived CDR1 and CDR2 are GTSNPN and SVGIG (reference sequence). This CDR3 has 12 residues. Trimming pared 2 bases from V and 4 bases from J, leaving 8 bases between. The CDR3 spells CAWSPSGYGYTF. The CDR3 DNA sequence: TGTGCCTGGAGTCCCTCGGGCTATGGCTACACCTTC.

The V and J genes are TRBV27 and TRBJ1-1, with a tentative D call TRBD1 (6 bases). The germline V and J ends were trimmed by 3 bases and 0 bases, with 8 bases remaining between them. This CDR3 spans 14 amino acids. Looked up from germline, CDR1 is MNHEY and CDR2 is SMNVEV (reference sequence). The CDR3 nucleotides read TGTGCCAGCAGTTTCGGGGGCTTGAACACTGAAGCTTTCTTT. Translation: CASSFGGLNTEAFF.

The CDR3 protein is CASSPSVREQFF. CDR3 DNA sequence: TGTGCCAGCAGTCCCTCAGTAAGGGAGCAGTTCTTC. The chain joins TRBV6-5 to TRBJ2-1; no reliable D call. Trimming took off 5 bases at V and 10 bases at J, with 12 bases between the two ends. Germline V gene lookup returns CDR1 MNHEY and CDR2 SVGAGI. The CDR3 is 12 residues long.

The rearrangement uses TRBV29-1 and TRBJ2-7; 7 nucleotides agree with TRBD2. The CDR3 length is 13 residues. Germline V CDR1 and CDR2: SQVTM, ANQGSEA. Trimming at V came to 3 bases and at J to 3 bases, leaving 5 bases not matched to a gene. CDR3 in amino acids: CSVEAGVNYEQYF. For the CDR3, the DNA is TGCAGCGTTGAGGCGGGAGTCAACTACGAGCAGTACTTC.

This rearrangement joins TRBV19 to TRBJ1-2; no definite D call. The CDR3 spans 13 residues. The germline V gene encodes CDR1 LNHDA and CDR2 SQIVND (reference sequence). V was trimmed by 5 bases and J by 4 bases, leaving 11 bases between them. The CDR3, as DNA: TGTGCCAGTAGTTCGGCGAAACTCTATGGCTACACCTTC. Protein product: CASSSAKLYGYTF.

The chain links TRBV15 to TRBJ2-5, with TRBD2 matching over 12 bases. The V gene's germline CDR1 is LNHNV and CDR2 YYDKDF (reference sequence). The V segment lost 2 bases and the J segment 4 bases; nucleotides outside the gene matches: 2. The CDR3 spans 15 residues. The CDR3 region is CATSRTSGRIETQYF. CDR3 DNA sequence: TGTGCCACCAGCAGAACTAGCGGGAGGATAGAGACCCAGTACTTC.

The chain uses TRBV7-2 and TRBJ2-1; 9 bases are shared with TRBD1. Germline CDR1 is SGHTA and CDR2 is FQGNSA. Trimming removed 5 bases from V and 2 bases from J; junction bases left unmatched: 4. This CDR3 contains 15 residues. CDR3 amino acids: CASSTGQGTYNEQFF. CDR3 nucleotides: TGTGCCAGCAGCACAGGACAGGGGACCTACAATGAGCAGTTCTTC.